One sample yielded the 8 T cell receptor beta chains listed below, sequenced in a study of blood T cell repertoires in COVID-19. The table came from immunoSEQ multiplex PCR; TCRdb's copy has only in-frame clones and leaves some out. The sample has 100,000 to 150,000 clones, 75% to 90% seen once. The specimen sequenced was PBMCs or T cells enriched from blood (not recorded which). These receptors all come from a woman aged 45-65 years who had recovered from COVID-19.

This chain uses TRBV19 with TRBJ1-5; 8 bases agree with TRBD1. The J segment lost 1 base and the V segment lost 7 bases, leaving 15 bases of the junction unmatched. The CDR3 is 18 amino acids. Germline CDR1 reads LNHDA; CDR2 reads SQIVND (reference sequence). CDR3 in DNA: TGTGCCAGTACCGCGGACAGGGCATCTGGTTTGAGCAATCAGCCCCAGCATTTT. Amino acid sequence: CASTADRASGLSNQPQHF.

The gene calls are TRBV10-2 and TRBJ1-5; no firm D call. Trimming left V 3 bases short and J 2 bases short, with 11 bases between. This CDR3 region has 15 residues. CDR1 and CDR2 from the germline V gene are WSHSY and SAAADI. CDR3 DNA: TGCGCCAGCAGTGATCCGACGGGTGGCAATCAGCCCCAGCATTTT. It yields the protein CASSDPTGGNQPQHF.

This clone was seen a single time. The chain employs TRBV7-2 and TRBJ2-5; 9 bases align to TRBD1. In germline, CDR1 is SGHTA, CDR2 FQGNSA. V trimming: 5 bases; J trimming: 1 base; junction bases outside the gene matches: 2. The CDR3 consists of 14 residues. CDR3 sequence: CASSRGQGQETQYF. CDR3 DNA sequence: TGTGCCAGCAGCCGGGGACAGGGCCAAGAGACCCAGTACTTC. Full variable domain (remainder filled in from reference TRBV7-2 and TRBJ2-5): GAGVSQSPSNKVTEKGKDVELRCDPISGHTALYWYRQSLGQGLEFLIYFQGNSAPDKSGLPSDRFSAERTGGSVSTLTIQRTQQEDSAVYLCASSRGQGQETQYFGPGTRLLVL.

V and J are TRBV27 and TRBJ2-5; D ambiguous. CDR3 size: 14 residues. V lost 1 base, J lost 5 bases, and 11 bases lay in between. Germline V lookup: CDR1 MNHEY, CDR2 SMNVEV (reference sequence). This CDR3 reads CASSLFPGGETQYF. CDR3 sequence (DNA): TGTGCCAGCAGTTTATTCCCGGGTGGGGAGACCCAGTACTTC.

V gene TRBV7-2 combines with J gene TRBJ2-7; 10 nucleotides align to TRBD2. This CDR3 is built from 17 residues. V lost 5 bases and J lost 3; bases outside the gene matches: 13. CDR1 and CDR2 (germline): SGHTA, FQGNSA. The CDR3: CASSPPLLAGIRYEQYF. The DNA for the CDR3 is TGTGCCAGCAGCCCTCCACTACTAGCGGGGATCCGCTACGAGCAGTACTTC.

J is TRBJ2-5 and V is TRBV5-1, with 11 bases identical to TRBD2. CDR3 length: 17 residues. After removal of 2 bases from V and 5 bases from J, the junction contained 11 bases not matched to a gene. The germline CDR1 and CDR2 sequences are SGHRS and YFSETQ. CDR3 residues: CASSFRSSGGTGETQYF. The CDR3 nucleotides read TGCGCCAGCAGCTTTAGGTCTAGCGGGGGGACCGGGGAGACCCAGTACTTC.

The gene calls are TRBV5-1 and TRBJ2-1, with 14 positions matching TRBD2. In germline, CDR1 is SGHRS, CDR2 YFSETQ. The length of the CDR3 is 17 residues. The junction had 3 bases not matched to a gene; V was cut back by 4 bases and J by 0 bases. In nucleotides, the CDR3 is TGCGCCAGCAGCCCCGGGACTAGCGGGGGCTCCTACAATGAGCAGTTCTTC. Translation: CASSPGTSGGSYNEQFF.

The chain is built from TRBV5-1 and TRBJ1-2, with 8 bases identical to TRBD1. The CDR3 is 15 amino acids. The germline CDR1 and CDR2 sequences are SGHRS and YFSETQ. V gave up 4 bases and J gave up 2 bases; unmatched junction bases: 7. The CDR3 DNA reads as TGCGCCAGCAGCAAAGGACAGGGCGCGAACTATGGCTACACCTTC. It specifies CASSKGQGANYGYTF.